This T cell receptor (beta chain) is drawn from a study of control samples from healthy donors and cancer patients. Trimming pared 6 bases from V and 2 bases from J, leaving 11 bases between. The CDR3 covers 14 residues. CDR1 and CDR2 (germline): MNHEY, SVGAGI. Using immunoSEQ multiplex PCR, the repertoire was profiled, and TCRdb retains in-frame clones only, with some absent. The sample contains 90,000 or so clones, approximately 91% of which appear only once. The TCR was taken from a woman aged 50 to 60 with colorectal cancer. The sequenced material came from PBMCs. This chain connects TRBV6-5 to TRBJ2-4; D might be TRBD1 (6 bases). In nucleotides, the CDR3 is TGTGCCAGCAGCCTGCAGGGGACCAAAAACATTCAGTACTTC. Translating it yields CASSLQGTKNIQYF.